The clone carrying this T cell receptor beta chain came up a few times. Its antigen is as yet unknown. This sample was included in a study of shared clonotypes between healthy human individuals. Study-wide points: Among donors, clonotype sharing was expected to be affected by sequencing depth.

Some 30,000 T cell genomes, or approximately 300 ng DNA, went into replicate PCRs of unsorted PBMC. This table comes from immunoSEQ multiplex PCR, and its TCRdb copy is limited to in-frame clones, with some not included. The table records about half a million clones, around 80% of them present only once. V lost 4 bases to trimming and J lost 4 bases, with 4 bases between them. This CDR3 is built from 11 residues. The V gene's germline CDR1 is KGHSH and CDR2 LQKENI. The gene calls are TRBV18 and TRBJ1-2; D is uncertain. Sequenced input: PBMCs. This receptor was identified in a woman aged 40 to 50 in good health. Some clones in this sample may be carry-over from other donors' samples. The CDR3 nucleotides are TGTGCCAGCTCACTAGGCTATGGCTACACCTTC. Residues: CASSLGYGYTF.